This is a list of T cell receptor beta chains from one sample in a study of T cell changes during pregnancy in multiple sclerosis. The protocol was immunoSEQ multiplex PCR, while the TCRdb copy is restricted to in-frame clones and leaves out a portion. This repertoire shows around 44,000 clones, roughly 92% found once; its top ten account for roughly 1.4%. Sequences were obtained from peripheral blood. The receptors stem from a female donor with multiple sclerosis, enrolled in a pregnancy study. The conserved cysteine and the conserved F or W are not part of the CDR3 here. A D gene is named only where the DNA matches it firmly.

v_gene: TRBV6-1
j_gene: TRBJ2-5
d_gene: NA
CDR3aa: ASSEMRQTQY

v_gene: TRBV5-1
j_gene: TRBJ2-1
d_gene: NA
CDR3aa: ASSLAQNSYNEQF

v_gene: TRBV7-3
j_gene: TRBJ2-2
d_gene: NA
CDR3aa: ASSPNARANTGELF

v_gene: TRBV5-1
j_gene: TRBJ2-1
d_gene: NA
CDR3aa: ASSLDGSSYNEQF

v_gene: TRBV7-2
j_gene: TRBJ2-7
d_gene: NA
CDR3aa: ASSLGTQRTYEQY

v_gene: TRBV6-6
j_gene: TRBJ1-1
d_gene: NA
CDR3aa: ASSYLGGGYEAF

v_gene: TRBV15
j_gene: TRBJ2-7
d_gene: TRBD2
CDR3aa: ATSREGGPFEQY

v_gene: TRBV4-1
j_gene: TRBJ2-7
d_gene: TRBD1
CDR3aa: ASSQPGQVSYEQY

v_gene: TRBV6-5
j_gene: TRBJ1-1
d_gene: TRBD1
CDR3aa: ASSVDRADTEAF

v_gene: TRBV7-9
j_gene: TRBJ2-7
d_gene: NA
CDR3aa: ASSLGVYEQY

v_gene: TRBV30
j_gene: TRBJ2-7
d_gene: NA
CDR3aa: AWSVGSSDKCY

v_gene: TRBV2
j_gene: TRBJ1-5
d_gene: NA
CDR3aa: ASRPTETGLQPQH

v_gene: TRBV13
j_gene: TRBJ2-3
d_gene: NA
CDR3aa: ASSLRDLTDTQY

v_gene: TRBV27
j_gene: TRBJ1-1
d_gene: NA
CDR3aa: ASSLFRTKSNTEAF

v_gene: TRBV4-1
j_gene: TRBJ1-4
d_gene: NA
CDR3aa: ASSQDPVTNEKLF

v_gene: TRBV10-1
j_gene: TRBJ2-2
d_gene: TRBD1
CDR3aa: ASSLDRVTGELF

v_gene: TRBV7-9
j_gene: TRBJ2-5
d_gene: TRBD2
CDR3aa: ASSFSGTPEGTQY

v_gene: TRBV5-4
j_gene: TRBJ2-7
d_gene: TRBD2
CDR3aa: ASSPRGAGKVAYEQY

v_gene: TRBV9
j_gene: TRBJ2-1
d_gene: NA
CDR3aa: ASSPSGAVSYNEQF

v_gene: TRBV7-2
j_gene: TRBJ2-5
d_gene: TRBD1
CDR3aa: ASSLSLQGAQETQY

v_gene: TRBV5-1
j_gene: TRBJ2-1
d_gene: TRBD2
CDR3aa: ASSLALAGGSLNEQF

v_gene: TRBV4-1
j_gene: TRBJ2-5
d_gene: NA
CDR3aa: ASSLKRGEETQY

v_gene: TRBV28
j_gene: TRBJ1-5
d_gene: TRBD1
CDR3aa: ASRSGQVLSNQPQH

v_gene: TRBV6-1
j_gene: TRBJ1-2
d_gene: NA
CDR3aa: ASRGMDYGYT

v_gene: TRBV10-3
j_gene: TRBJ1-3
d_gene: NA
CDR3aa: ATLRDPLSGNTIY

v_gene: TRBV19
j_gene: TRBJ1-1
d_gene: TRBD1
CDR3aa: ASSIIGGQVNTEAF

v_gene: TRBV10-2
j_gene: TRBJ2-2
d_gene: TRBD1
CDR3aa: ASSGQGAFGELF